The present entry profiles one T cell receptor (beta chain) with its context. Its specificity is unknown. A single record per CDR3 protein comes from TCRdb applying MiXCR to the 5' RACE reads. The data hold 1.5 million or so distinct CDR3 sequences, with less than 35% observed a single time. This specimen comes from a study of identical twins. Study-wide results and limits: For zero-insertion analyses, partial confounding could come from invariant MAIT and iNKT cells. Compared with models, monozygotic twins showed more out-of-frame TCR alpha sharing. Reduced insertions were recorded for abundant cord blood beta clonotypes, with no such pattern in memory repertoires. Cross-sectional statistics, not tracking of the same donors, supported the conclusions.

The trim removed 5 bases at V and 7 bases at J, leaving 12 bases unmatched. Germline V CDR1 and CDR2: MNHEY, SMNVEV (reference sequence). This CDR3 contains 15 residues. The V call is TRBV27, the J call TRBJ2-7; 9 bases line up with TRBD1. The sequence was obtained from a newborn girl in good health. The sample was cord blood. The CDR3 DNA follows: TGTGCCAGCAGTAAAAGGACAGGGGTTCACAATGAGCAGTACTTC. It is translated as CASSKRTGVHNEQYF.